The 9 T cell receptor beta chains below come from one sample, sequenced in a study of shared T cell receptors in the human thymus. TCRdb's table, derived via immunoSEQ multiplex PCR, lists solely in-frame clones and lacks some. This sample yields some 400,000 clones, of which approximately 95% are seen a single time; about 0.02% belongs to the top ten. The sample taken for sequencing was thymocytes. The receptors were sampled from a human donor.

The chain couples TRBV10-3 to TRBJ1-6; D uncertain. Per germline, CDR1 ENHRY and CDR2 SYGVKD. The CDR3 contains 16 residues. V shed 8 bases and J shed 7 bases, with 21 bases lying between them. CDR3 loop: CAIGASGPRPNSPLHF. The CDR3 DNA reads TGTGCCATCGGTGCCTCGGGCCCGAGACCGAATTCACCCCTCCACTTT.

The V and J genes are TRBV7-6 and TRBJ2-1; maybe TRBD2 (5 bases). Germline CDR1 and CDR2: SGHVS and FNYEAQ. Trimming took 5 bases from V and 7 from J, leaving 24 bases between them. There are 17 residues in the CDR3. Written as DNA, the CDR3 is TGTGCCAGCAGCCTAACTTTTGGAAAGGTAGCGATGAATGAGCAGTTCTTC. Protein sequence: CASSLTFGKVAMNEQFF.

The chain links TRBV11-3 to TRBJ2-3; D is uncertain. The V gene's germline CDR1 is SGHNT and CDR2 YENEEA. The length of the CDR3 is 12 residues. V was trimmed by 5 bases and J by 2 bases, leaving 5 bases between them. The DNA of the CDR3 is TGTGCCAGCAGCATACTCACAGATACGCAGTATTTT. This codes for CASSILTDTQYF.

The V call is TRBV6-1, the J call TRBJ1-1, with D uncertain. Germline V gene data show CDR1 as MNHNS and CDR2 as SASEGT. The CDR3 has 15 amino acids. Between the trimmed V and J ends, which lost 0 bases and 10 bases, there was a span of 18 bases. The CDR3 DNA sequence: TGTGCCAGCAGTGAAGCGAGGGCGACCCCAGCAGGAGCTTTCTTT. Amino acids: CASSEARATPAGAFF.

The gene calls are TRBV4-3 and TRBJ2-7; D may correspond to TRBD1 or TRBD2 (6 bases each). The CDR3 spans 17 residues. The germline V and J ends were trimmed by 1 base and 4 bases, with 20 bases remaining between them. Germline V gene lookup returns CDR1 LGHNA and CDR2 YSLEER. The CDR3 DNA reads TGCGCCAGCAGCCAAGGACCGGGGGACATTCAGCTTTACGAGCAGTACTTC. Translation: CASSQGPGDIQLYEQYF.

DNA of the CDR3: TGTGCCAGCAGTTTGTCCAGGGGGCGGGTTGAGTTCTTC. It specifies CASSLSRGRVEFF. V gene TRBV27 combines with J gene TRBJ2-1; TRBD1 agrees at 8 bases. Looked up from germline, CDR1 is MNHEY and CDR2 is SMNVEV (reference sequence). The trim removed 3 bases at V and 14 bases at J, leaving 9 bases unmatched. The CDR3 contains 13 residues.

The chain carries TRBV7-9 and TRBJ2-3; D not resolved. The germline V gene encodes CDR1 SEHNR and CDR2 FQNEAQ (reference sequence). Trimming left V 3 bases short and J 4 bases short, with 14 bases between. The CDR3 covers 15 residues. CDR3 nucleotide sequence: TGTGCCAGCAGCTTCGCCCCCGAGAATCCAGATACGCAGTATTTT. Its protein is CASSFAPENPDTQYF.

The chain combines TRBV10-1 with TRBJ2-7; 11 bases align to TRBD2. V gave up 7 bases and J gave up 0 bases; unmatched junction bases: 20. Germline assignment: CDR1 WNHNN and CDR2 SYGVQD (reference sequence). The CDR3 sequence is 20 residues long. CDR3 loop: CASTRDRPSGTSGASYEQYF. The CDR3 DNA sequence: TGCGCCAGCACCCGGGACAGGCCATCCGGGACTAGCGGAGCCTCCTACGAGCAGTACTTC.

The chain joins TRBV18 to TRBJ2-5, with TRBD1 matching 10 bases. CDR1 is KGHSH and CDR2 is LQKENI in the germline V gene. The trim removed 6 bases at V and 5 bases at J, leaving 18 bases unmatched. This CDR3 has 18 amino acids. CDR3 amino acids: CASSSHHRDRGLRETQYF. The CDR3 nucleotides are TGTGCCAGCTCCTCCCACCACCGCGACAGGGGGCTGAGGGAGACCCAGTACTTC.